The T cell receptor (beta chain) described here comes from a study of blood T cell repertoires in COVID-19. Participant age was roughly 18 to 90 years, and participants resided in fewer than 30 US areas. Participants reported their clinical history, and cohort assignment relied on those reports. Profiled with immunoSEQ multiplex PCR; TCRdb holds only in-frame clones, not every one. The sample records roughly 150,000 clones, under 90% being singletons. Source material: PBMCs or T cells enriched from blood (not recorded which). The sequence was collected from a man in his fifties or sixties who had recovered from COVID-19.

The CDR3 sequence is CASSPSGYQETQYF. CDR3 coding DNA: TGTGCCAGCTCACCCTCGGGTTACCAAGAGACCCAGTACTTC. The chain recombines TRBV18 with TRBJ2-5, with D unclear. Trimming cost V 3 bases and J 0 bases, with 8 bases left between them. CDR3 length: 14 residues. In germline, CDR1 is KGHSH, CDR2 LQKENI.